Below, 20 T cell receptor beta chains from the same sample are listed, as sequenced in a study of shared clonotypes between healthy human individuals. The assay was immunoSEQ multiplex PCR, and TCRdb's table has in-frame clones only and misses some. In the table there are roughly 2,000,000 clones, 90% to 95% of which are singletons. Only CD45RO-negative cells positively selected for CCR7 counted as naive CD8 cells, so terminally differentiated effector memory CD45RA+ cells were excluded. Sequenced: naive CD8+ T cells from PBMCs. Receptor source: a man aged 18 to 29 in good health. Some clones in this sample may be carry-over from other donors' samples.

This CDR3 reads CASSVGAGQHYEQYF. The CDR3, as DNA: TGTGCCAGCAGCGTAGGGGCGGGACAGCACTACGAGCAGTACTTC. V gene TRBV9 combines with J gene TRBJ2-7, with TRBD1 as a possible D gene (7 bases). Per germline, CDR1 SGDLS and CDR2 YYNGEE. The V end lost 0 bases, the J end lost 3 bases, and 13 bases lay between the germline ends. CDR3 size: 15 residues.

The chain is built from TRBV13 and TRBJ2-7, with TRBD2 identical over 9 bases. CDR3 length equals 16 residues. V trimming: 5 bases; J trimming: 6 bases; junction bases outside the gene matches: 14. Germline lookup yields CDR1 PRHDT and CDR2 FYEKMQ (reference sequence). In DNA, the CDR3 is TGTGCCAGCAGCCCCCGTGGCGGGAGGGATAGGGTCGAGCAGTACTTC. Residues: CASSPRGGRDRVEQYF. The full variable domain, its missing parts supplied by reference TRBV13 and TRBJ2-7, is AAGVIQSPRHLIKEKRETATLKCYPIPRHDTVYWYQQGPGQDPQFLISFYEKMQSDKGSIPDRFSAQQFSDYHSELNMSSLELGDSALYFCASSPRGGRDRVEQYFGPGTRLTVT.

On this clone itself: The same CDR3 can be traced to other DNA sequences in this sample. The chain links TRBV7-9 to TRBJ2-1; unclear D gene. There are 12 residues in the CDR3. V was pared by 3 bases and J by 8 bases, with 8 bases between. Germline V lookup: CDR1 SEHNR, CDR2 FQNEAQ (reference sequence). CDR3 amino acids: CASSLGGDEQFF. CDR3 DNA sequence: TGTGCCAGCAGCTTGGGTGGCGATGAGCAGTTCTTC. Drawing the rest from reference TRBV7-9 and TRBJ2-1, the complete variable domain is DTGVSQNPRHKITKRGQNVTFRCDPISEHNRLYWYRQTLGQGPEFLTYFQNEAQLEKSRLLSDRFSAERPKGSFSTLEIQRTEQGDSAMYLCASSLGGDEQFFGPGTRLTVL.

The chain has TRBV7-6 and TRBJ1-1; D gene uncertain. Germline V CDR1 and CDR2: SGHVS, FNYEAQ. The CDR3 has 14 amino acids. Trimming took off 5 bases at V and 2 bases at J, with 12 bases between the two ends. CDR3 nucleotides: TGTGCCAGCAGCCCGGGTCCACGAAACACTGAAGCTTTCTTT. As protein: CASSPGPRNTEAFF. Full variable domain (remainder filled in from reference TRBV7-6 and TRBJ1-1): GAGVSQSPRYKVTKRGQDVALRCDPISGHVSLYWYRQALGQGPEFLTYFNYEAQQDKSGLPNDRFSAERPEGSISTLTIQRTEQRDSAMYRCASSPGPRNTEAFFGQGTRLTVV.

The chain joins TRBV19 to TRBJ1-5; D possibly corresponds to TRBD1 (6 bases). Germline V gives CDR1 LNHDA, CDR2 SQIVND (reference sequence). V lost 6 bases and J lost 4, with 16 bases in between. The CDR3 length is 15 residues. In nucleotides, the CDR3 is TGTGCCAGTAGGGGGATACAGGGTTTTAATCAGCCCCAGCATTTT. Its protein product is CASRGIQGFNQPQHF.

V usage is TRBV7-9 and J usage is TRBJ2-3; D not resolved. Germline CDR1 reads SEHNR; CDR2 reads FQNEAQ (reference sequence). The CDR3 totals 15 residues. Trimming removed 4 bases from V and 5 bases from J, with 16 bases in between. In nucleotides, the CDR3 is TGTGCCAGCAGCTCCCCCCTGGTGATGAAAGATACGCAGTATTTT. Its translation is CASSSPLVMKDTQYF.

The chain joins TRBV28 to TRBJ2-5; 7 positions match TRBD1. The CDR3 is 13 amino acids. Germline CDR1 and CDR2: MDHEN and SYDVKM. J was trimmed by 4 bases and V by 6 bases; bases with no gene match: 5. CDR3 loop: CASREQGRETQYF. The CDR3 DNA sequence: TGTGCCAGCAGGGAACAGGGGAGAGAGACCCAGTACTTC.

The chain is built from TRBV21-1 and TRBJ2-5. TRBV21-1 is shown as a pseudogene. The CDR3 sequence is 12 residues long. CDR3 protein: CASSNGGETQYF. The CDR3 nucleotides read TGTGCCAGCAGCAATGGGGGAGAGACCCAGTACTTC.

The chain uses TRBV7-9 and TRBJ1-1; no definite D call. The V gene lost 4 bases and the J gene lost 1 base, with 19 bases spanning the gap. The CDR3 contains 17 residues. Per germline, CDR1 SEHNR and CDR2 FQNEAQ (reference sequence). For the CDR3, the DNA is TGTGCCAGCAGCTACGTTTATCGCCCTGAGCCGAACACTGAAGCTTTCTTT. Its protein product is CASSYVYRPEPNTEAFF.

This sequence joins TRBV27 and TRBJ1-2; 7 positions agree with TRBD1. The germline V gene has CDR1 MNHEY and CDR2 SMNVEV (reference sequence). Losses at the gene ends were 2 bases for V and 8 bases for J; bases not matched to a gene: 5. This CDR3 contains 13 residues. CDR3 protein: CASSLATGRGYTF. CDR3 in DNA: TGTGCCAGCAGTTTAGCGACAGGGAGAGGCTACACCTTC.

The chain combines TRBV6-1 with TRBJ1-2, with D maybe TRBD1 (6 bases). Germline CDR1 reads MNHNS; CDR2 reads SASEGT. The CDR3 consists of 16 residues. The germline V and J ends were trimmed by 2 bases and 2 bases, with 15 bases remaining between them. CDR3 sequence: CASSEPAGTRNYGYTF. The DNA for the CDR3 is TGTGCCAGCAGTGAACCGGCCGGGACACGGAACTATGGCTACACCTTC.

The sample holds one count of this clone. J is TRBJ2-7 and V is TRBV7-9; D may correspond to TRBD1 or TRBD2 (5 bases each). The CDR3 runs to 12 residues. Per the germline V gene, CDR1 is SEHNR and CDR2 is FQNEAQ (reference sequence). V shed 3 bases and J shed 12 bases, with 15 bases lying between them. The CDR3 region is CASSFPEGDGYF. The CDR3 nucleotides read TGTGCCAGCAGCTTCCCGGAAGGGGACGGGTACTTC. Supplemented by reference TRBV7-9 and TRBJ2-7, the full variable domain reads DTGVSQNPRHKITKRGQNVTFRCDPISEHNRLYWYRQTLGQGPEFLTYFQNEAQLEKSRLLSDRFSAERPKGSFSTLEIQRTEQGDSAMYLCASSFPEGDGYFGPGTRLTVT.

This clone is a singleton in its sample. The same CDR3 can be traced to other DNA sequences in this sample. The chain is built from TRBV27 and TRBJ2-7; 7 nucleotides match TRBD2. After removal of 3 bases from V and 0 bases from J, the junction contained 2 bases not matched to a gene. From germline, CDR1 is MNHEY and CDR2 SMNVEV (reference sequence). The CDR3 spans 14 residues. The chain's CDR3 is CASSFAGVSYEQYF. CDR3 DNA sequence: TGTGCCAGCAGTTTCGCGGGGGTCTCCTACGAGCAGTACTTC.

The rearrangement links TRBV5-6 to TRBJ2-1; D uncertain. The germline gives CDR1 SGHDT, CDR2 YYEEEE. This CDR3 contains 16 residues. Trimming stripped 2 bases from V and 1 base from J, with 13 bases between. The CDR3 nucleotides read TGTGCCAGCAGCTTAAGCATGACCGTATCCTACAATGAGCAGTTCTTC. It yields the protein CASSLSMTVSYNEQFF.

DNA of the CDR3: TGTGCCAGCAGCTGGGGGCCTCGGCGCCCAGATACGCAGTATTTT. Its translation: CASSWGPRRPDTQYF. V is TRBV5-4 and J is TRBJ2-3; D may be TRBD1 (6 bases). Germline V gene sequence: CDR1 SGHNT, CDR2 YYREEE (reference sequence). Trimming removed 3 bases from V and 4 bases from J, with 15 bases in between. There are 15 residues in the CDR3.

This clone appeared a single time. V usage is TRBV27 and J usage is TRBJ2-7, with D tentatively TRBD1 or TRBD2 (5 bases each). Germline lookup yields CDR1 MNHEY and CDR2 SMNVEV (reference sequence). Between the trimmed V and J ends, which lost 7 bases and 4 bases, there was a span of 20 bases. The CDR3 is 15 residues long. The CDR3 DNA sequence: TGTGCCAGCACCCTCACCGGGACCCCCCCTTACGAGCAGTACTTC. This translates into CASTLTGTPPYEQYF.

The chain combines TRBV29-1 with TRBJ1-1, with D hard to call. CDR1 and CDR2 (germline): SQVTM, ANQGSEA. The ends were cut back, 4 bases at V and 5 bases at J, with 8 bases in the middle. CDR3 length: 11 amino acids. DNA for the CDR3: TGCAGCGTTGCATCCAGGACTGAAGCTTTCTTT. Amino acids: CSVASRTEAFF.

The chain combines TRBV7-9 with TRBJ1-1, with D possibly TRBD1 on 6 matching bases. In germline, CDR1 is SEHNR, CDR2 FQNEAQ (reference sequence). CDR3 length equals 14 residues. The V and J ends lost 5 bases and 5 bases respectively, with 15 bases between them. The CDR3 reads CASSHPGAGTEAFF. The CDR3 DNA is TGTGCCAGCAGCCACCCGGGGGCGGGTACTGAAGCTTTCTTT.

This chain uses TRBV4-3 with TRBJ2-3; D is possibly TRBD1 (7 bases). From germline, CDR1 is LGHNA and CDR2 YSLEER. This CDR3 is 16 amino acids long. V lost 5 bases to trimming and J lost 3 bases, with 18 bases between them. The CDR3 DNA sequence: TGCGCCAGCAGCACCTTCATGCAGGGGGGAACAGATACGCAGTATTTT. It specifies CASSTFMQGGTDTQYF.

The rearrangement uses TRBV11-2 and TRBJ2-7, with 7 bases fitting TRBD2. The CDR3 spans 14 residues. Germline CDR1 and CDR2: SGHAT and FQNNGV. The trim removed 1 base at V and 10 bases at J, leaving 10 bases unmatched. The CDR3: CASSLVGGSALQYF. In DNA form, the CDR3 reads TGTGCCAGCAGCTTAGTTGGCGGGAGCGCCCTTCAGTACTTC.